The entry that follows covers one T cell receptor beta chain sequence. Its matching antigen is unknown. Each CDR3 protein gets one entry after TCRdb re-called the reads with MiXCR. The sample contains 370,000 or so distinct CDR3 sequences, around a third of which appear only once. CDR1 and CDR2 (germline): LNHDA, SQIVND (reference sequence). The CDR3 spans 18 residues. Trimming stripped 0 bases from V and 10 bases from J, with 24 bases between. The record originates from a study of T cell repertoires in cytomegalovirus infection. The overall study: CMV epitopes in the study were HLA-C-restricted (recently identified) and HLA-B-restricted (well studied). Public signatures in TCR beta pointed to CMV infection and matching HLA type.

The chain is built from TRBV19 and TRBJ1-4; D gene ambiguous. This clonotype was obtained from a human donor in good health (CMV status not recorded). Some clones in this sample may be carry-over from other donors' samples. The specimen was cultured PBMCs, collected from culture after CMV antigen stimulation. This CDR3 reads CASSIDPIRTREVGKLFF. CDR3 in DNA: TGTGCCAGTAGTATAGACCCAATCAGGACTCGGGAAGTTGGAAAACTGTTTTTT. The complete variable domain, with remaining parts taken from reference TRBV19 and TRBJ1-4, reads DGGITQSPKYLFRKEGQNVTLSCEQNLNHDAMYWYRQDPGQGLRLIYYSQIVNDFQKGDIAEGYSVSREKKESFPLTVTSAQKNPTAFYLCASSIDPIRTREVGKLFFGSGTQLSVL.